This entry lists 22 T cell receptor beta chains sequenced from one sample in a study of cytomegalovirus exposure and HLA in healthy donors (dated by TCRdb to about 2017). To prepare the library, the immunoSEQ multiplex PCR assay was applied. For the multiplex PCR, a mixture combining 60 forward primers for TCR Vbeta segments and 13 reverse primers for TCR Jbeta segments was used. The immuneACCESS repertoire file appears here via TCRdb, limited to in-frame rearrangements. These files lack a portion of the clones; in checked studies, under half of the deficit traces to unresolved V genes, and the cause of the others is not known. This sample is represented by some 120,000 clones; more than 70% of them were singletons. The ten largest account for around 9.1% of the sample. Sequenced: PBMCs. These receptors came from a woman aged 50 to 65 in good health and CMV-seropositive.

The chain recombines TRBV27 with TRBJ1-2; TRBD1 agrees at 7 bases. The CDR3 loop spans 14 amino acids. The J segment lost 8 bases and the V segment lost 6 bases, leaving 12 bases of the junction unmatched. From germline, CDR1 is MNHEY and CDR2 SMNVEV (reference sequence). The CDR3 loop is CASRPQTGAEGYTF. CDR3 in DNA: TGTGCCAGCAGGCCGCAAACAGGGGCGGAAGGCTACACCTTC.

The chain employs TRBV5-6 and TRBJ2-3; possible D gene TRBD2, 5 bases. The germline V gene has CDR1 SGHDT and CDR2 YYEEEE. The CDR3 extends over 16 amino acids. V lost 3 bases and J 0 bases, leaving 14 bases between the germline ends. The DNA of the CDR3 is TGTGCCAGCAGCTCATTATCTAGCTTTAGCACAGATACGCAGTATTTT. It translates to CASSSLSSFSTDTQYF.

This rearrangement joins TRBV10-3 to TRBJ1-3, with 8 positions matching TRBD1. Germline CDR1 reads ENHRY; CDR2 reads SYGVKD. The CDR3 consists of 15 residues. V was clipped by 4 bases and J by 0 bases; unmatched bases: 2. The CDR3 nucleotides are TGTGCCATCAGTGGGACAGGGAGCTCTGGAAACACCATATATTTT. It encodes CAISGTGSSGNTIYF.

The sample holds one count of this clone. The chain combines TRBV2 with TRBJ1-6; 7 bases map to TRBD1. Germline V gene lookup returns CDR1 SNHLY and CDR2 FYNNEI. V was pared by 5 bases and J by 0 bases, with 4 bases of the junction left unmatched. The CDR3 runs 16 residues. CDR3 coding DNA: TGTGCCAGCAGTCCGGACAGGAGCTCCTATAATTCACCCCTCCACTTT. Translated: CASSPDRSSYNSPLHF.

The gene calls are TRBV5-4 and TRBJ2-7, with D perhaps matching TRBD2 (5 bases). CDR1 and CDR2 from the germline V gene are SGHNT and YYREEE (reference sequence). Trimming left V 0 bases short and J 5 bases short, with 15 bases between. The CDR3 has 15 amino acids. The CDR3 nucleotides read TGTGCCAGCAGCTTGGCCGGGCCGGGGTTCGACGAGCAGTACTTC. Translation: CASSLAGPGFDEQYF.

This clone turned up a few times. The V and J genes are TRBV27 and TRBJ1-1, with unresolved D. Germline CDR1 MNHEY, CDR2 SMNVEV (reference sequence). The CDR3 runs 10 residues. V was trimmed by 10 bases and J by 3 bases, leaving 6 bases between them. CDR3 in amino acids: CAIRDTEAFF. The CDR3 DNA reads TGTGCCATCCGGGACACTGAAGCTTTCTTT.

The rearrangement uses TRBV5-1 and TRBJ1-2, with D uncertain. Trimming stripped 4 bases from V and 0 bases from J, with 10 bases between. The CDR3 contains 14 residues. CDR1 SGHRS and CDR2 YFSETQ come from the germline V gene. The CDR3 nucleotides are TGCGCCAGCAGCCCCCCGTTAGCTAACTATGGCTACACCTTC. Protein: CASSPPLANYGYTF.

This clone appeared a single time. The V call is TRBV25-1, the J call TRBJ1-2; the D is unclear. The CDR3 contains 13 residues. V lost 6 bases and J lost 3, with 11 bases in between. From germline, CDR1 is MGHDK and CDR2 SYGVNS. The chain's CDR3 is CASSPGLHYGYTF. The CDR3 DNA reads TGTGCCAGCAGCCCGGGTTTACACTATGGCTACACCTTC.

J is TRBJ2-1 and V is TRBV12-5; D unresolved. The germline V and J ends were trimmed by 2 bases and 0 bases, with 8 bases remaining between them. CDR1 is LGHNT, CDR2 FRNRAP, per germline. The CDR3 is made up of 15 amino acids. The CDR3: CASGLFTSSYNEQFF. As DNA, the CDR3 is TGTGCTAGTGGTTTGTTCACGAGCTCCTACAATGAGCAGTTCTTC. The variable domain in full, completed from reference TRBV12-5 and TRBJ2-1, reads DARVTQTPRHKVTEMGQEVTMRCQPILGHNTVFWYRQTMMQGLELLAYFRNRAPLDDSGMPKDRFSAEMPDATLATLKIQPSEPRDSAVYFCASGLFTSSYNEQFFGPGTRLTVL.

In the case of this clone: This clone may be a read error of a much larger clone one base away. V gene TRBV6-4 combines with J gene TRBJ1-1, with 8 nucleotides matching TRBD1. This CDR3 is built from 13 residues. Germline V CDR1 and CDR2: MRHNA, SNTAGT. The V segment lost 6 bases and the J segment 4 bases; nucleotides outside the gene matches: 4. The CDR3 sequence is CASSVDRGTEAFF. The CDR3 DNA reads as TGTGCCAGCAGCGTTGACAGGGGCACTGAAGCTTTCTTT.

The V and J genes are TRBV5-4 and TRBJ2-7; TRBD1 matches at 7 bases. CDR1 is SGHNT and CDR2 is YYREEE in the germline V gene (reference sequence). The V gene end was trimmed by 5 bases and the J gene end by 3 bases; junction bases not matched to a gene: 11. The CDR3 is 15 amino acids. The CDR3 nucleotides read TGTGCCAGCAGGCGGAGGACAGGAAGAGGCTACGAGCAGTACTTC. Its translation: CASRRRTGRGYEQYF.

The chain employs TRBV19 and TRBJ2-3, with no clear D. This CDR3 has 13 residues. The V gene lost 3 bases and the J gene lost 5 bases, with 9 bases spanning the gap. Germline lookup yields CDR1 LNHDA and CDR2 SQIVND (reference sequence). The CDR3 spells CASSIRVIDTQYF. DNA of the CDR3: TGTGCCAGTAGTATCCGGGTCATAGATACGCAGTATTTT.

This chain uses TRBV25-1 with TRBJ2-7; perhaps TRBD1 as D (6 bases). V was cut by 0 bases and J by 3 bases, with 12 bases left in between. The V gene's germline CDR1 is MGHDK and CDR2 SYGVNS. The CDR3 is made up of 15 amino acids. The CDR3 spells CASSEYRGHFYEQYF. The CDR3 nucleotides read TGTGCCAGCAGTGAATATAGGGGACACTTCTACGAGCAGTACTTC.

This chain connects TRBV7-9 to TRBJ1-2; no clear D. V lost 2 bases to trimming and J lost 4 bases, with 8 bases between them. Germline CDR1 reads SEHNR; CDR2 reads FQNEAQ (reference sequence). The CDR3 length is 13 residues. CDR3 amino acids: CASSLPVLYGYTF. The CDR3 DNA reads TGTGCCAGCAGCTTACCAGTCCTCTATGGCTACACCTTC.

The chain recombines TRBV4-3 with TRBJ1-5, with D uncertain. CDR3 length: 13 residues. Germline-derived CDR1 and CDR2 are LGHNA and YSLEER. Trimming pared 1 base from V and 2 bases from J, leaving 3 bases between. The CDR3 sequence is CASSQAGNQPQHF. CDR3 coding DNA: TGCGCCAGCAGCCAAGCCGGCAATCAGCCCCAGCATTTT.

This clone appeared a single time. The chain employs TRBV6-1 and TRBJ2-2; tentative D call: TRBD1 (6 bases). CDR3 length: 14 amino acids. Germline V gives CDR1 MNHNS, CDR2 SASEGT. The V and J ends lost 11 bases and 4 bases respectively, with 17 bases between them. In nucleotides, the CDR3 is TGTGCCTGTACGCTGGGGGCGCCCACCGGGGAGCTGTTTTTT. As protein: CACTLGAPTGELFF.

The V gene is TRBV4-1, the J gene TRBJ2-3; 8 bases are shared with TRBD2. This CDR3 has 17 amino acids. The trim removed 2 bases at V and 0 bases at J, leaving 7 bases unmatched. From germline, CDR1 is MGHRA and CDR2 YSYEKL. CDR3 coding DNA: TGCGCCAGCAGCCAATTCCCAACTAGCGGCAGCACAGATACGCAGTATTTT. It encodes CASSQFPTSGSTDTQYF.

V and J are TRBV4-2 and TRBJ2-5, with 12 bases fitting TRBD2. The V gene's germline CDR1 is LGHNA and CDR2 YNFKEQ. CDR3 length: 17 amino acids. Trimming at V came to 3 bases and at J to 4 bases, leaving 9 bases not matched to a gene. DNA of the CDR3: TGTGCCAGCAGCCAGGCCCCTAGCGGGGGGGCGGGAGAGACCCAGTACTTC. It is translated as CASSQAPSGGAGETQYF.

The chain combines TRBV25-1 with TRBJ2-1; the D gene is possibly TRBD2 (5 bases). The ends were cut back, 4 bases at V and 4 bases at J, with 20 bases in the middle. The germline gives CDR1 MGHDK, CDR2 SYGVNS. The CDR3 length is 17 residues. CDR3 nucleotides: TGTGCCAGCAGTGGGTCGGGTGGGAGCGCCCCGTACAATGAGCAGTTCTTC. This gives the protein CASSGSGGSAPYNEQFF.

The chain employs TRBV18 and TRBJ1-4, with no clear D. Trimming left V 3 bases short and J 6 bases short, with 11 bases between. The CDR3 has 14 residues. The V gene's germline CDR1 is KGHSH and CDR2 LQKENI. The CDR3, as DNA: TGTGCCAGCTCACCGGGAGGTGGGGATGAAAAACTGTTTTTT. Translation gives CASSPGGGDEKLFF.

The chain is built from TRBV18 and TRBJ2-7, with D possibly TRBD1 on 6 matching bases. The CDR3 loop spans 14 amino acids. Trimming stripped 2 bases from V and 4 bases from J, with 12 bases between. CDR1 is KGHSH and CDR2 is LQKENI in the germline V gene. This CDR3 is CASSPGQGLYEQYF. For the CDR3, the DNA is TGTGCCAGCTCACCAGGCCAGGGGTTATACGAGCAGTACTTC.

V is TRBV4-2 and J is TRBJ2-2, with 7 bases that match TRBD1. V shed 3 bases, J shed 1 base, and the junction held 11 bases outside the gene matches. From germline, CDR1 is LGHNA and CDR2 YNFKEQ. This CDR3 region has 18 residues. CDR3 sequence: CASSHGQALLGNTGELFF. CDR3 sequence (DNA): TGTGCCAGCAGCCATGGACAGGCACTGCTAGGGAACACCGGGGAGCTGTTTTTT.